Following are 32 T cell receptor beta chains from one sample sequenced in a study of OX40 agonist ivuxolimab in advanced cancers. Measured with immunoSEQ multiplex PCR; TCRdb has only the in-frame clones, and not every one. The data show about 44,000 clones, 70% to 90% seen once. The sequences come from CD4+ or CD8+ T cells sorted from blood, collected in a trial of the OX40 agonist ivuxolimab. The receptor set was obtained from an adult with an advanced solid tumor such as melanoma, head and neck, liver or kidney cancer.

J is TRBJ2-7 and V is TRBV29-1, with 7 bases aligning to TRBD2. Germline values: CDR1 SQVTM, CDR2 ANQGSEA. The length of the CDR3 is 12 residues. V shed 3 bases, J shed 9 bases, and the junction held 8 bases outside the gene matches. CDR3: CSVEGGVLGQYF. CDR3 sequence (DNA): TGCAGCGTTGAGGGAGGGGTACTCGGGCAGTACTTC.

The chain has TRBV10-3 and TRBJ2-3, with 10 bases identical to TRBD1. This CDR3 is 16 amino acids long. Losses at the gene ends were 6 bases for V and 0 bases for J; bases not matched to a gene: 6. The germline V gene encodes CDR1 ENHRY and CDR2 SYGVKD. As DNA, the CDR3 is TGTGCCATCAGCGACGGGACAGGGGCTAGCACAGATACGCAGTATTTT. Protein product: CAISDGTGASTDTQYF.

The chain has TRBV7-9 and TRBJ2-7; 7 bases align to TRBD1. V lost 2 bases to trimming and J lost 0 bases; unmatched junction nucleotides: 10. This CDR3 is 17 amino acids long. The germline CDR1 and CDR2 sequences are SEHNR and FQNEAQ (reference sequence). CDR3 sequence (DNA): TGTGCCAGCAGCTTATTAATCGTGGGGGACAGCTCCTACGAGCAGTACTTC. The encoded protein is CASSLLIVGDSSYEQYF.

The V call is TRBV7-6, the J call TRBJ1-1, with 8 bases lining up with TRBD1. This CDR3 is built from 14 residues. V was clipped by 5 bases and J by 1 base; unmatched bases: 3. The germline CDR1 and CDR2 sequences are SGHVS and FNYEAQ. The CDR3 protein is CASSGGTGNTEAFF. DNA for the CDR3: TGTGCCAGCAGCGGAGGGACAGGGAACACTGAAGCTTTCTTT. The complete variable domain, with remaining parts taken from reference TRBV7-6 and TRBJ1-1, reads GAGVSQSPRYKVTKRGQDVALRCDPISGHVSLYWYRQALGQGPEFLTYFNYEAQQDKSGLPNDRFSAERPEGSISTLTIQRTEQRDSAMYRCASSGGTGNTEAFFGQGTRLTVV.

The chain uses TRBV7-8 and TRBJ2-2, with TRBD1 as a possible D gene (5 bases). The CDR3 has 17 residues. The germline V and J ends were trimmed by 1 base and 3 bases, with 15 bases remaining between them. The germline V gene has CDR1 SGHVS and CDR2 FQNEAQ. The CDR3 loop is CASSLVVGQYDTGELFF. The CDR3 DNA sequence: TGTGCCAGCAGCTTAGTGGTCGGACAATACGACACCGGGGAGCTGTTTTTT.

This rearrangement joins TRBV6-4 to TRBJ2-3; no reliable D call. CDR1 is MRHNA, CDR2 SNTAGT, per germline. V lost 2 bases and J 1 base, leaving 7 bases between the germline ends. This CDR3 contains 14 residues. The CDR3 sequence is CASSDVTGTDTQYF. As DNA, the CDR3 is TGTGCCAGCAGTGACGTGACTGGCACAGATACGCAGTATTTT.

The rearrangement links TRBV7-2 to TRBJ1-1; weak D call: TRBD1 (6 bases). Trimming left V 1 base short and J 10 bases short, with 13 bases between. The germline V gene has CDR1 SGHTA and CDR2 FQGNSA. The CDR3 extends over 13 amino acids. CDR3: CASSLDRDWGAFF. Here the CDR3 DNA reads TGTGCCAGCAGCTTAGACAGGGATTGGGGAGCTTTCTTT.

The gene calls are TRBV19 and TRBJ2-7; D ambiguous. CDR3 length: 15 amino acids. Looked up from germline, CDR1 is LNHDA and CDR2 is SQIVND (reference sequence). V gave up 3 bases and J gave up 7 bases, with 19 bases separating them. The CDR3 coding sequence is TGTGCCAGTAGTATCTTGATGTCCTCCGTTTGGGAGCAGTACTTC. Translated, it gives CASSILMSSVWEQYF.

The chain employs TRBV28 and TRBJ2-5; D not resolved. V was clipped by 3 bases and J by 3 bases, with 14 bases between them. The CDR3 extends over 15 amino acids. Germline-derived CDR1 and CDR2 are MDHEN and SYDVKM. The DNA of the CDR3 is TGTGCCAGCAGTTTCTCGGGCAGTGGGGAAGAGACCCAGTACTTC. This encodes CASSFSGSGEETQYF.

V usage is TRBV6-4 and J usage is TRBJ2-1, with unresolved D. From germline, CDR1 is MRHNA and CDR2 SNTAGT. Trimming removed 4 bases at V and 8 bases at J, with 12 bases between. The CDR3 is made up of 13 amino acids. CDR3 DNA: TGTGCCAGCAGTGCCTGGCCCTGGGATGAGCAGTTCTTC. Residues: CASSAWPWDEQFF.

V and J are TRBV27 and TRBJ1-2, with 11 bases identical to TRBD1. The CDR3 extends over 15 amino acids. Germline V gene lookup returns CDR1 MNHEY and CDR2 SMNVEV (reference sequence). V lost 2 bases, J lost 6 bases, and 5 bases stayed unmatched. The CDR3 nucleotides read TGTGCCAGCAGTTTAGCCCCGGGACAGGGGGATGGCTACACCTTC. This translates into CASSLAPGQGDGYTF.

The rearrangement joins TRBV28 to TRBJ1-5; no definite D call. The CDR3 length is 14 residues. V dropped 10 bases and J dropped 2 bases, with 15 bases sitting between them. The germline CDR1 and CDR2 sequences are MDHEN and SYDVKM. The chain's CDR3 is CATRILGGNQPQHF. CDR3 coding DNA: TGTGCCACCAGGATACTGGGCGGCAATCAGCCCCAGCATTTT. The full variable domain, rest sourced from reference TRBV28 and TRBJ1-5, is DVKVTQSSRYLVKRTGEKVFLECVQDMDHENMFWYRQDPGLGLRLIYFSYDVKMKEKGDIPEGYSVSREKKERFSLILESASTNQTSMYLCATRILGGNQPQHFGDGTRLSIL.

The rearrangement links TRBV27 to TRBJ2-2; D unresolved. V shed 3 bases and J shed 0 bases, with 5 bases lying between them. This CDR3 has 14 residues. Germline V gene data show CDR1 as MNHEY and CDR2 as SMNVEV (reference sequence). The CDR3 DNA is TGTGCCAGCAGTTTCGGGTCGAACACCGGGGAGCTGTTTTTT. Protein: CASSFGSNTGELFF.

The J gene is TRBJ1-1, the V gene TRBV15; a weak D match, TRBD1 (6 bases). The CDR3 contains 15 residues. V lost 0 bases to trimming and J lost 0 bases, with 8 bases between them. The germline gives CDR1 LNHNV, CDR2 YYDKDF (reference sequence). CDR3 in amino acids: CATSRDQGMNTEAFF. In nucleotides, the CDR3 is TGTGCCACCAGCAGAGACCAGGGGATGAACACTGAAGCTTTCTTT. Supplemented by reference TRBV15 and TRBJ1-1, the full variable domain reads DAMVIQNPRYQVTQFGKPVTLSCSQTLNHNVMYWYQQKSSQAPKLLFHYYDKDFNNEADTPDNFQSRRPNTSFCFLDIRSPGLGDTAMYLCATSRDQGMNTEAFFGQGTRLTVV.

The chain couples TRBV27 to TRBJ2-1; D gene unclear. Trimming left V 5 bases short and J 0 bases short, with 8 bases between. Germline assignment: CDR1 MNHEY and CDR2 SMNVEV (reference sequence). The length of the CDR3 is 14 residues. CDR3 residues: CASSPALSYNEQFF. The CDR3 DNA sequence: TGTGCCAGCAGTCCCGCACTCTCCTACAATGAGCAGTTCTTC.

The CDR3 spells CAWSRGRAHNYGYTF. CDR3 sequence (DNA): TGTGCCTGGAGCAGGGGCAGGGCCCATAACTATGGCTACACCTTC. This rearrangement joins TRBV30 to TRBJ1-2, with D perhaps TRBD1 (6 bases). Germline V gene lookup returns CDR1 GTSNPN and CDR2 SVGIG (reference sequence). CDR3 length: 15 amino acids. V dropped 3 bases and J dropped 1 base, with 15 bases sitting between them. Supplemented by reference TRBV30 and TRBJ1-2, the full variable domain reads SQTIHQWPATLVQPVGSPLSLECTVEGTSNPNLYWYRQAAGRGLQLLFYSVGIGQISSEVPQNLSASRPQDRQFILSSKKLLLSDSGFYLCAWSRGRAHNYGYTFGSGTRLTVV.

V usage is TRBV29-1 and J usage is TRBJ2-1, with TRBD2 identical over 11 bases. The V gene end was trimmed by 1 base and the J gene end by 4 bases; junction bases not matched to a gene: 9. Germline V gene sequence: CDR1 SQVTM, CDR2 ANQGSEA. The CDR3 is made up of 17 amino acids. The CDR3 DNA reads TGCAGCGTTGAAGGGCATCGGGGGACTAGCGGATACAATGAGCAGTTCTTC. Translated, it gives CSVEGHRGTSGYNEQFF.

This chain joins TRBV19 and TRBJ1-5, with 8 bases fitting TRBD1. The ends lost 5 bases at V and 7 bases at J; junction bases unmatched: 7. The germline gives CDR1 LNHDA, CDR2 SQIVND (reference sequence). CDR3 length: 14 amino acids. This CDR3 is CASSPTGGLQPQHF. CDR3 sequence (DNA): TGTGCCAGTAGTCCTACAGGGGGATTACAGCCCCAGCATTTT.

The J gene is TRBJ1-2, the V gene TRBV29-1; 7 nucleotides line up with TRBD1. This CDR3 spans 13 amino acids. Germline trimming cut 4 bases from V and 2 bases from J; bases unmatched to any gene: 4. Germline V gene sequence: CDR1 SQVTM, CDR2 ANQGSEA. DNA for the CDR3: TGCAGCGTTGTCGTGACAGGGAACTATGGCTACACCTTC. Translation gives CSVVVTGNYGYTF.

J is TRBJ1-5 and V is TRBV7-9, with D tentatively TRBD1 (6 bases). The length of the CDR3 is 17 residues. Germline V gene sequence: CDR1 SEHNR, CDR2 FQNEAQ (reference sequence). Trimming removed 0 bases at V and 3 bases at J, with 15 bases between. This CDR3 reads CASSLAEGVFNNQPQHF. The CDR3 DNA is TGTGCCAGCAGCTTAGCCGAGGGGGTGTTTAACAATCAGCCCCAGCATTTT.

The J gene is TRBJ2-7, the V gene TRBV6-8; no clear D. V was trimmed by 5 bases and J by 9 bases, leaving 11 bases between them. Germline assignment: CDR1 MNHGY and CDR2 SAAAGT. CDR3 size: 11 residues. CDR3: CASSETLRQYF. The CDR3 DNA is TGTGCCAGCAGTGAGACCTTACGGCAGTACTTC.

V is TRBV9 and J is TRBJ2-7; D perhaps matches TRBD2 (5 bases). CDR3 length: 13 residues. V lost 7 bases to trimming and J lost 0 bases, with 11 bases between them. Germline V gene lookup returns CDR1 SGDLS and CDR2 YYNGEE. This chain's CDR3 is CASSPGSSYEQYF. The CDR3 DNA is TGTGCCAGCTCCCCGGGGAGCTCCTACGAGCAGTACTTC.

V usage is TRBV25-1 and J usage is TRBJ2-7, with TRBD2 matching 11 bases. The V gene end was trimmed by 5 bases and the J gene end by 4 bases; junction bases not matched to a gene: 1. The CDR3 loop spans 13 amino acids. Per germline, CDR1 MGHDK and CDR2 SYGVNS. CDR3 nucleotide sequence: TGTGCCAGCAGTCTAGCGGGGGGTTACGAGCAGTACTTC. This translates into CASSLAGGYEQYF.

V gene TRBV10-3 combines with J gene TRBJ2-2; D possibly corresponds to TRBD2 (6 bases). Deletions cut 10 bases from V and 6 bases from J, with 18 bases between. Germline CDR1 ENHRY, CDR2 SYGVKD. CDR3 length equals 14 residues. The CDR3 bases are TGTGCCACATCTACGGGGGAAGGGGCCGGGGAGCTGTTTTTT. It yields the protein CATSTGEGAGELFF.

The chain combines TRBV5-3 with TRBJ2-7, with D possibly TRBD2 on 6 matching bases. TRBV5-3 is an open reading frame, and its role is uncertain. The CDR3 has 14 residues. V was shortened by 5 bases and J by 2 bases, with 14 bases between the two germline ends. Here the CDR3 DNA reads TGTGCCAGAAGTACTAGCATGGAGCCCTACGAGCAGTACTTC. This codes for CARSTSMEPYEQYF.

The rearrangement joins TRBV7-9 to TRBJ2-1; 8 nucleotides align to TRBD1. Germline CDR1 is SEHNR and CDR2 is FQNEAQ (reference sequence). The V gene end was trimmed by 5 bases and the J gene end by 6 bases; junction bases not matched to a gene: 3. This CDR3 spans 13 amino acids. The chain's CDR3 is CASSATGGNEQFF. The CDR3 DNA reads TGTGCCAGCAGCGCTACAGGGGGCAATGAGCAGTTCTTC. The full variable domain, rest sourced from reference TRBV7-9 and TRBJ2-1, is DTGVSQNPRHKITKRGQNVTFRCDPISEHNRLYWYRQTLGQGPEFLTYFQNEAQLEKSRLLSDRFSAERPKGSFSTLEIQRTEQGDSAMYLCASSATGGNEQFFGPGTRLTVL.

V is TRBV4-1 and J is TRBJ2-4; a weak D match, TRBD2 (6 bases). Trimming cost V 0 bases and J 6 bases, with 15 bases left between them. The CDR3 runs to 16 residues. Germline lookup yields CDR1 MGHRA and CDR2 YSYEKL. The CDR3 region is CASSQDGGRGGNIQYF. DNA for the CDR3: TGCGCCAGCAGCCAAGACGGCGGGCGGGGTGGAAACATTCAGTACTTC.

The chain employs TRBV4-1 and TRBJ2-3; 7 bases align to TRBD2. The CDR3 totals 16 residues. Germline V gene data show CDR1 as MGHRA and CDR2 as YSYEKL. J gave up 5 bases and V 0 bases, and 8 bases lay outside the gene matches. CDR3 loop: CASSQDLGTTGDTQYF. The CDR3 DNA is TGCGCCAGCAGCCAAGATTTAGGGACTACCGGAGATACGCAGTATTTT.

The chain joins TRBV15 to TRBJ1-6; 10 positions agree with TRBD1. There are 14 residues in the CDR3. V trimming: 8 bases; J trimming: 7 bases; junction bases outside the gene matches: 5. Germline CDR1 is LNHNV and CDR2 is YYDKDF (reference sequence). This CDR3 reads CATVPGQGNSPLHF. The CDR3 nucleotides are TGTGCCACCGTCCCGGGACAGGGGAATTCACCCCTCCACTTT.

This clone came up once. The V gene is TRBV4-3, the J gene TRBJ1-1; D ambiguous. Germline V CDR1 and CDR2: LGHNA, YSLEER. Trimming took 1 base from V and 0 from J, leaving 9 bases between them. The CDR3 consists of 15 residues. The CDR3 DNA sequence: TGCGCCAGCAGCCAAGTTACAGAGCTGAACACTGAAGCTTTCTTT. It is translated as CASSQVTELNTEAFF.

The rearrangement links TRBV27 to TRBJ2-1; the match to TRBD2 covers 11 bases. CDR1 is MNHEY, CDR2 SMNVEV, per germline (reference sequence). This CDR3 has 15 residues. V lost 7 bases and J lost 4; bases outside the gene matches: 6. The CDR3 protein is CASTSLAGGYNEQFF. The CDR3 nucleotides read TGTGCCAGCACCTCGCTAGCGGGGGGATACAATGAGCAGTTCTTC.

The chain employs TRBV5-4 and TRBJ2-4; D may be TRBD1 or TRBD2 (6 bases each). CDR1 and CDR2 from the germline V gene are SGHNT and YYREEE (reference sequence). This CDR3 has 16 amino acids. Trimming took off 0 bases at V and 4 bases at J, with 14 bases between the two ends. CDR3 amino acids: CASSLGGGTQKNIQYF. In DNA form, the CDR3 reads TGTGCCAGCAGCTTGGGAGGGGGGACCCAGAAAAACATTCAGTACTTC.